This T cell receptor (beta chain) was recorded in a study of blood T cell repertoires in COVID-19. The overall study: The study drew acute and convalescent COVID-19 samples from the United States, Italy and Spain. Sample material is recorded as cDNA or gDNA derived from T cells, B-cell-depleted T cells, or PBMCs.

Per the original data handling: Reference gene primer amplification in the assay estimated nucleated cell counts. The table came from immunoSEQ multiplex PCR; TCRdb's copy has only in-frame clones and leaves some out. For V, J and clone size, that table is used; D and trimming come from the DNA. Of around 270,000 clones in the sample, about 89% were seen once. Germline V lookup: CDR1 SGHNT, CDR2 YENEEA. The CDR3 length is 15 residues. V was cut by 0 bases and J by 8 bases, with 14 bases left in between. The J gene is TRBJ2-1, the V gene TRBV11-3, with D possibly matching TRBD1 (8 bases). This TCR derives from a woman aged 50 to 60 with acute or convalescent COVID-19. Sequencing was performed on peripheral blood. The CDR3: CASSLDRTGRDEQFF. The CDR3 region has the DNA TGTGCCAGCAGCTTAGATAGGACAGGGAGGGATGAGCAGTTCTTC.